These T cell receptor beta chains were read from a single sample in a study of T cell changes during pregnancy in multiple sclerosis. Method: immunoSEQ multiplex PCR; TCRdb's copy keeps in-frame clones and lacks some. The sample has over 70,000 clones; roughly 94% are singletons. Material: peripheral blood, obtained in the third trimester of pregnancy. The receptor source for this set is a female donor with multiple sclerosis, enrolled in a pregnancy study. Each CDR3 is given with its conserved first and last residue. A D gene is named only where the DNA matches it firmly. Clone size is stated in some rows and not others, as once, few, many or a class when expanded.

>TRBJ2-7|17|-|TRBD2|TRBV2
TGTGCCAGCAGTGCGGGACTAGCGGGAGACGGGGGGTACGAGCAGTACTTC
CASSAGLAGDGGYEQYF
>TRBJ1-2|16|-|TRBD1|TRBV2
TGTGCCAGCAGTGAAGCCGGGACAGGGGGCGCGGAAGGCTACACCTTC
CASSEAGTGGAEGYTF
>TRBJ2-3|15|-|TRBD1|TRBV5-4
TGTGCCAGCAGCTTATTGATCAGGGGGCGCGATACGCAGTATTTT
CASSLLIRGRDTQYF
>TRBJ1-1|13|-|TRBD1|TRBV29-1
TGCAGCGTTATTACAGGGGTTCATACTGAAGCTTTCTTT
CSVITGVHTEAFF
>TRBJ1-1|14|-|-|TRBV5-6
TGTGCCAGCAGCTTGGCCCTTATGAACACTGAAGCTTTCTTT
CASSLALMNTEAFF
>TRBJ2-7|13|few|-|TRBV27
TGTGCCAGCAGTTTACAGGCAAATTACGAGCAGTACTTC
CASSLQANYEQYF
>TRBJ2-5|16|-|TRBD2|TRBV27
TGTGCCAGCAGTTCGCCGACTAGCGGGAGGACTGAGACCCAGTACTTC
CASSSPTSGRTETQYF
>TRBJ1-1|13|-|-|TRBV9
TGTGCCAGCAGCGTATCAGGGGACACTGAAGCTTTCTTT
CASSVSGDTEAFF
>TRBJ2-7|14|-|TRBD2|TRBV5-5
TGTGCCAGCAGCTTGGGAGCGGGAGAGGTAGAGCAGTACTTC
CASSLGAGEVEQYF
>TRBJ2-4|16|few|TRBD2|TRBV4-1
TGCGCCAGCAGCGGACTAGGGTTTCTAGCCAAAAACATTCAGTACTTC
CASSGLGFLAKNIQYF
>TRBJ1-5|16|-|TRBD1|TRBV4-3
TGCGCCAGCAGCCAAGGGACAGGGGGCGGCAATCAGCCCCAGCATTTT
CASSQGTGGGNQPQHF
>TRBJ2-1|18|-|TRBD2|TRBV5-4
TGTGCCAGCAGCCAGATAGTTTTTAGCGGGAGGCCAAACAATGAGCAGTTCTTC
CASSQIVFSGRPNNEQFF
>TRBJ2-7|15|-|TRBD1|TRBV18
TGTGCCAGCTCACGCCCCGGGACAGCGACCTACGAGCAGTACTTC
CASSRPGTATYEQYF
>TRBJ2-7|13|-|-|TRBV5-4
TGTGCCAGCAGCCTACACAGCACCTACGAGCAGTACTTC
CASSLHSTYEQYF
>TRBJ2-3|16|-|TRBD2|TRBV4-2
TGTGCCAGCTCTGCCGCTAGCGGGTCTAGCACAGATACGCAGTATTTT
CASSAASGSSTDTQYF
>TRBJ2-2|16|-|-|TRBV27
TGTGCCAGCAGTCCAGGACACCTGACGAACACCGGGGAGCTGTTTTTT
CASSPGHLTNTGELFF
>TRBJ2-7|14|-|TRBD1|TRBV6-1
TGTGCCAGCAGTAGAGGACAGGGGGACTACGAGCAGTACTTC
CASSRGQGDYEQYF
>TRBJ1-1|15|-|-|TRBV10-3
TGTGCCATCAGTGAGTACATGGAGGGGAACACTGAAGCTTTCTTT
CAISEYMEGNTEAFF
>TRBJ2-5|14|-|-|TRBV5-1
TGCGCCAGCAGCTTGAGGACTACACAAGAGACCCAGTACTTC
CASSLRTTQETQYF
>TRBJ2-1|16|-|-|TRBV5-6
TGTGCCAGCAGTTGGTGGGCGACGAGCTCCTACAATGAGCAGTTCTTC
CASSWWATSSYNEQFF
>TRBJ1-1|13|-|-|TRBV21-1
TGTGCCAGCAGCCCACAGGGTAGCACTGAAGCTTTCTTT
CASSPQGSTEAFF
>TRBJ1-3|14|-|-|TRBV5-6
TGTGCCAGCAGCTTCTCCAGGGTCGGAAACACCATATATTTT
CASSFSRVGNTIYF
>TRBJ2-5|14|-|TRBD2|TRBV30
TGTGCCTGGAGGGACGGGCCCGGGGGGGAGACCCAGTACTTC
CAWRDGPGGETQYF
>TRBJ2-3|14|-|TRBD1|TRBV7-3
TGTGCCAGCAGCCCCCGACAGGGCGTAGGGGCGCAGTATTTT
CASSPRQGVGAQYF
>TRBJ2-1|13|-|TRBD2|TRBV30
TGTGCCTGGAGCCGGCGGGGGAGGCGGGAGCAGTTCTTC
CAWSRRGRREQFF
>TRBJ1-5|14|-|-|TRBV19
TGTGCCAGTAGTATTAGGGGTAGCAATCAGCCCCAGCATTTT
CASSIRGSNQPQHF
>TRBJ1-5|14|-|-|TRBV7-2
TGTGCCAGCAGCCCAGGAGGAAGCAATCAGCCCCAGCATTTT
CASSPGGSNQPQHF
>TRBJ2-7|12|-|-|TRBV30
TGTGCCTGGGACGGGGGAACCTACGAGCAGTACTTC
CAWDGGTYEQYF
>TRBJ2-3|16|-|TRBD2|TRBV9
TGTGCCAGCAGCCCCGGGACTAGCGGGTGGGGAGATACGCAGTATTTT
CASSPGTSGWGDTQYF
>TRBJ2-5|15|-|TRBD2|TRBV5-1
TGCGCCAGCAGCACCGGGACTAGCGGGCAAGAGACCCAGTACTTC
CASSTGTSGQETQYF
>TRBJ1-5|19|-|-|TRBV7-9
TGTGCCAGCAGCTTAGAGGACCCGGGGGGGCCGCGCGGCAATCAGCCCCAGCATTTT
CASSLEDPGGPRGNQPQHF
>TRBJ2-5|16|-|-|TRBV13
TGTGCCAGCAGCTTAGGAGACGCCGGACAGCAAGAGACCCAGTACTTC
CASSLGDAGQQETQYF
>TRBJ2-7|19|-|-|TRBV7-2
TGTGCCAGCAGCTCGAACCCGACAGCTCTTTTACTCGATTCCTACGAGCAGTACTTC
CASSSNPTALLLDSYEQYF
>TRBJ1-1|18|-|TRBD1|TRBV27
TGTGCCAGCAGTGGTCCCGACAGGGGGCAAAACCTCGGCACTGAAGCTTTCTTT
CASSGPDRGQNLGTEAFF
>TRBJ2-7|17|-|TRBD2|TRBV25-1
TGTGCCAGCAGTTCTCCGGGACTAGCGGACTCCTCCTACGAGCAGTACTTC
CASSSPGLADSSYEQYF
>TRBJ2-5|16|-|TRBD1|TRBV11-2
TGTGCCAGCAGCTTATCGGACAGGGGGCTGTTTGAGACCCAGTACTTC
CASSLSDRGLFETQYF
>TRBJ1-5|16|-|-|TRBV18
TGTGCCAGCTCCGGGTCAGGGACTCTGAGCAATCAGCCCCAGCATTTT
CASSGSGTLSNQPQHF
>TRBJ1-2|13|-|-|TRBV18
TGTGCCAGCTCACCTCTGCATTCAGATGGCTACACCTTC
CASSPLHSDGYTF
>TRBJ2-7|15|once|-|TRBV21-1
TGTGCCAGCAGCAAAATCGACAGAAACCCCTACGAGCAGTACTTC
CASSKIDRNPYEQYF
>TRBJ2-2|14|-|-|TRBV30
TGTGCCTGGATAAGAACAACGAACACCGGGGAGCTGTTTTTT
CAWIRTTNTGELFF
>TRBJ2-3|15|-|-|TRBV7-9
TGTGCCAGCAGCTTAGCGGAGGGGCGCACAGATACGCAGTATTTT
CASSLAEGRTDTQYF
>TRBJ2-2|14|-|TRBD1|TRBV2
TGTGCCAGCAGGGGGGACAGTACCACCGGGGAGCTGTTTTTT
CASRGDSTTGELFF
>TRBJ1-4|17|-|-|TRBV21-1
TGTGCCAGCAGCAAAGATCTTCCAGGGGAGTCTAATGAAAAACTGTTTTTT
CASSKDLPGESNEKLFF
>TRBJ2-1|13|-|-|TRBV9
TGTGCCAGCGGGGACACCGTCTACAATGAGCAGTTCTTC
CASGDTVYNEQFF
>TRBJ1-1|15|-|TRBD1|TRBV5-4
TGTGCCAGCAACAAAGCCGGGACAGGAAGTACTGAAGCTTTCTTT
CASNKAGTGSTEAFF
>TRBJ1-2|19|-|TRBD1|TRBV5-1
TGCGCCAGCAGCTTGGGTGGTGGCAGGGGGTCGGTAAGGAACTATGGCTACACCTTC
CASSLGGGRGSVRNYGYTF
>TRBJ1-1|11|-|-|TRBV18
TGTGCCAGCTCGCAGGAGGTGGATGCTTTCTTT
CASSQEVDAFF
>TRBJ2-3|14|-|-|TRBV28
TGTGCCAGCAGGGGGACTGGCGTTGGGAATACGCAGTATTTT
CASRGTGVGNTQYF
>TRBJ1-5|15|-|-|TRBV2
TGTGCCAGCACGATGGACAGTGGGCGCAATCAGCCCCAGCATTTT
CASTMDSGRNQPQHF